This T cell receptor beta chain was captured by sequencing in a study of T-cell reconstitution after alpha-beta-depleted transplantation in children. Whole-study findings and limits: The origin of alpha-beta T cells about two months after transplant was reportedly several hundred expanded graft clones. It was newly produced T cells that mostly accounted for T-cell counts and diversity one year after transplant.

Concerning this clonotype: Antigen specificity is unknown.

The TCRbeta library incorporated unique molecular identifiers. TCRdb re-called the PCR reads through MiXCR, storing one row per CDR3 protein. The table includes about 590,000 distinct CDR3 sequences, 10% to 15% detected once. The CDR3 contains 16 residues. V trimming: 2 bases; J trimming: 2 bases; junction bases outside the gene matches: 6. Sequencing used PBMCs, mostly from graft donor cells, obtained 360 days after TCRalphabeta/CD19-depleted stem cell transplant. The chain has TRBV12-3 or TRBV12-4 and TRBJ2-7, with 10 positions matching TRBD2. The receptor was derived from a male patient aged 5 to 17 who had a stem cell transplant for acute myeloid leukemia, so the T cells may come from the graft donor. The CDR3 nucleotides are TGTGCCAGCAGTTTATCAGCGGGAGGGAGCCCCTACGAGCAGTACTTC. It yields the protein CASSLSAGGSPYEQYF.